This T cell receptor beta chain was profiled in a study of T cells expressing NK-cell markers. Background on the study: Cells sorted as CD3+CD56+NKG2C+, CD3+CD56+NKG2C- and CD3+CD56-NKG2C+ T cells supplied the TCR beta repertoires. Among the eight sequenced donors, seven tested HCMV-seropositive and one tested seronegative.

The cDNA for TCR beta came from 5'RACE template switching with UMIs. TCRdb reprocessed the 5' RACE reads; each CDR3 protein has one entry and no DNA is given. The sample table includes some 500,000 distinct CDR3 sequences. The study's findings and limits: The contribution of dominant NKG2C+ clonotypes to CD8+ T cells in a handful of donors was roughly 1.0-7.5%.

To note about this clonotype: Its antigen remains unidentified.

The receptor was isolated from a woman between 45 and 60 years old in good health. Material: blood T cells: a sorted CD56 or NKG2C T cell subset, CD4+ or CD8+ T cells, or bulk PBMC T cells (not recorded which).

The CDR3 protein is CASSPARLGVKNIQYF. The J gene is TRBJ2-4, the V gene TRBV6-5; TCRdb names TRBD2, which stays unverified in the absence of DNA. Per the germline V gene, CDR1 is MNHEY and CDR2 is SVGAGI. This CDR3 comprises 16 residues.